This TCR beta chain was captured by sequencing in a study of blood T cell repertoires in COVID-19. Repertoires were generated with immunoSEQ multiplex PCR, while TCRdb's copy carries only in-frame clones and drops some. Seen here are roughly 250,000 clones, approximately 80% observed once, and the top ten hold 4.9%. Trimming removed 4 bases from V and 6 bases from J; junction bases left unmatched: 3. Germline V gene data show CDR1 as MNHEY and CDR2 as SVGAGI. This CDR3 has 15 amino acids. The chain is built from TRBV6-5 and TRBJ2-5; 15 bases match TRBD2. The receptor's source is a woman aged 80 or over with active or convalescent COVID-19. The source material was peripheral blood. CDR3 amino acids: CASSSGTSGRQTQYF. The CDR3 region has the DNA TGTGCCAGCAGTTCCGGGACTAGCGGGAGGCAGACCCAGTACTTC.